Shown below are 2 T cell receptor beta chains from a single sample sequenced in a study of neurological immune-mediated disorders. TCRdb reprocessed the 5' RACE reads with MiXCR, giving one entry per CDR3 protein. The sample records roughly 71,000 distinct CDR3 sequences, roughly 3.6% being singletons. The sequenced sample consisted of PBMCs. These receptors came from a man younger than 45 with multiple sclerosis.

This clonotype has at least ten counts. The chain employs TRBV27 and TRBJ2-5; 10 bases are a match to TRBD1. V trimming: 3 bases; J trimming: 5 bases; junction bases outside the gene matches: 3. The CDR3 spans 14 residues. CDR1 and CDR2 from the germline V gene are MNHEY and SMNVEV (reference sequence). CDR3 amino acids: CASSFDRGLETQYF. CDR3 in DNA: TGTGCCAGCAGTTTTGACAGGGGGCTCGAGACCCAGTACTTC.

This clonotype came up many times. The CDR3 DNA reads as TGTGCCAGCAGAGGCGGGGAGCTGTTTTTT. Amino acid sequence: CASRGGELFF. The chain carries TRBV6-6 and TRBJ2-2; D unresolved. The CDR3 sequence is 10 residues long. In germline, CDR1 is MNHNY, CDR2 SVGAGI (reference sequence). The germline V and J ends were trimmed by 6 bases and 7 bases, with 3 bases remaining between them.